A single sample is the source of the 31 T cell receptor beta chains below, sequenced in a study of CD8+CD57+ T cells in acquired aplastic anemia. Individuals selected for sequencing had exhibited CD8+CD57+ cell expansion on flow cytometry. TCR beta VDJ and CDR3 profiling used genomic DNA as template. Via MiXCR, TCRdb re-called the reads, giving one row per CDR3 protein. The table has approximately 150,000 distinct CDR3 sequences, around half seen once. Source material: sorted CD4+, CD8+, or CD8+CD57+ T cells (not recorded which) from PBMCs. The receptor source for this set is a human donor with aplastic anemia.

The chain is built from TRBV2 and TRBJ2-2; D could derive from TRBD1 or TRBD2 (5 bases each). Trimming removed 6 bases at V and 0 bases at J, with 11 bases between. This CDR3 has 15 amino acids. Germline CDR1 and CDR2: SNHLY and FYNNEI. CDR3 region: CASRRTGPNTGELFF. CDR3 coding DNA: TGTGCCAGCAGGCGGACGGGACCGAACACCGGGGAGCTGTTTTTT.

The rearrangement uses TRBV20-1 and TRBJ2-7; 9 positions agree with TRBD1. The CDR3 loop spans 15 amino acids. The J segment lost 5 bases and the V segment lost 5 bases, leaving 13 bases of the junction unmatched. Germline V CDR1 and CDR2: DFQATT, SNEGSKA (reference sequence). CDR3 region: CSASSDRGSGHEQYF. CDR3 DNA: TGCAGTGCTTCGTCAGACAGGGGGTCGGGCCACGAGCAGTACTTC.

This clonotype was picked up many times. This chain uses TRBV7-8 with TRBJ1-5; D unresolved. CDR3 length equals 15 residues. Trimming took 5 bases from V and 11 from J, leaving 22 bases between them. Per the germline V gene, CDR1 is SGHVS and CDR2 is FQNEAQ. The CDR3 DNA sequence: TGTGCCAGCAGCCTTTACGCCGGGCCCCGATGGGCCCAGCATTTT. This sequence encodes CASSLYAGPRWAQHF.

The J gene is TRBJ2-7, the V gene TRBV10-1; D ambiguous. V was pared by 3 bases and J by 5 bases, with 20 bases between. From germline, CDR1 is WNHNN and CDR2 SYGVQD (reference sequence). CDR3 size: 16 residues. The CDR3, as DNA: TGCGCCAGCAGTGATTGGGTGGGAAAAGGTTCCCACGAGCAGTACTTC. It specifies CASSDWVGKGSHEQYF.

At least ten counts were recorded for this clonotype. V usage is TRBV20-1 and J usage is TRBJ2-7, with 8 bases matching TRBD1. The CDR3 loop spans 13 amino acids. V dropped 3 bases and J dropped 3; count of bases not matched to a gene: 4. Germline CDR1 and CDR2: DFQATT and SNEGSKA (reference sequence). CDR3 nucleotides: TGCAGTGCTAGCAGGGACAGGTACTACGAGCAGTACTTC. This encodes CSASRDRYYEQYF.

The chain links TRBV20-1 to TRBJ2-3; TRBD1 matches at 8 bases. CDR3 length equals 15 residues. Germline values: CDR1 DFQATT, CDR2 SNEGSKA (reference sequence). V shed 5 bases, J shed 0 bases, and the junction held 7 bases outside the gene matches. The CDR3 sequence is CSAPRGQASTDTQYF. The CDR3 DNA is TGCAGTGCTCCCCGGGGACAGGCTAGCACAGATACGCAGTATTTT.

The CDR3 sequence is CASSWGQGAYEQYF. The CDR3 nucleotides read TGTGCCAGCAGCTGGGGACAGGGGGCCTACGAGCAGTACTTC. V usage is TRBV5-5 and J usage is TRBJ2-7; TRBD1 aligns across 11 bases. The V segment lost 3 bases and the J segment 2 bases; nucleotides outside the gene matches: 1. The CDR3 consists of 14 residues. Germline loops: CDR1 SGHKS, CDR2 YYEKEE (reference sequence).

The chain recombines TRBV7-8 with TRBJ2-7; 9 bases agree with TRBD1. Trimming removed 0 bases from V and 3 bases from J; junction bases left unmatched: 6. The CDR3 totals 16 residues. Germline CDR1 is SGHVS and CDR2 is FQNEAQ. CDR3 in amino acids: CASSLARPGQGYEQYF. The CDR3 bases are TGTGCCAGCAGCTTAGCGAGACCGGGACAGGGCTACGAGCAGTACTTC.

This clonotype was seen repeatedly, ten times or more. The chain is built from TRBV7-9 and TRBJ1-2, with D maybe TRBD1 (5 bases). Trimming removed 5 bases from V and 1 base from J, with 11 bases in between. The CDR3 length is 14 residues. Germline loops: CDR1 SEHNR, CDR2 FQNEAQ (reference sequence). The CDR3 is CASSPQTVNYGYTF. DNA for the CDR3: TGTGCCAGCAGCCCCCAGACAGTTAACTATGGCTACACCTTC.

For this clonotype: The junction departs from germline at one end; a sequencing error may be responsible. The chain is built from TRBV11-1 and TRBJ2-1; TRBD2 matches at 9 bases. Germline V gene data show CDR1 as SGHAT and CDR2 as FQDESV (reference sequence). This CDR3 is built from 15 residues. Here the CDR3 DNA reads TGTGCCCGCAGCCCCCTTAGCGGGGGAAACAATGAGCAGTTCTTC. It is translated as CARSPLSGGNNEQFF.

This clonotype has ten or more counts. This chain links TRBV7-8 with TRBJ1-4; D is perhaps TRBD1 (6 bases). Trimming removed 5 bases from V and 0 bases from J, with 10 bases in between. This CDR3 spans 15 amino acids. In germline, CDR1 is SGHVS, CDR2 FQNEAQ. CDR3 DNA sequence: TGTGCCAGCAGCCCGGACAGTTCAACTAATGAAAAACTGTTTTTT. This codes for CASSPDSSTNEKLFF.

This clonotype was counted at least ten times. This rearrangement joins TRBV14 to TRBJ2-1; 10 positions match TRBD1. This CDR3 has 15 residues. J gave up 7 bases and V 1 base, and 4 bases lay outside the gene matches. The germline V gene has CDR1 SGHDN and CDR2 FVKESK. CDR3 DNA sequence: TGTGCCAGCAGCCAAGTTGGGACAGGGGCAAATGAGCAGTTCTTC. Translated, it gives CASSQVGTGANEQFF.

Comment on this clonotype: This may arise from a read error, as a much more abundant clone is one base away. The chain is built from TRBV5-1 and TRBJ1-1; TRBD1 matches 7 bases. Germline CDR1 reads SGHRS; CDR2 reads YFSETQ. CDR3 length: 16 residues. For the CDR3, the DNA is TGCGCCAGCAGCTTGGACAGGGGCTTTCGGGTCACTGAAGCTCTCTTT. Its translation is CASSLDRGFRVTEALF.

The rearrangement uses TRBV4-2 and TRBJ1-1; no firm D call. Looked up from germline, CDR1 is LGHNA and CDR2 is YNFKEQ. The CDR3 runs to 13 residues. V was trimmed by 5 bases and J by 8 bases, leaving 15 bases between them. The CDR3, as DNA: TGTGCCAGCAGCGGTGGCCGGGCAGGCGAAGCTTTCTTT. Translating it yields CASSGGRAGEAFF.

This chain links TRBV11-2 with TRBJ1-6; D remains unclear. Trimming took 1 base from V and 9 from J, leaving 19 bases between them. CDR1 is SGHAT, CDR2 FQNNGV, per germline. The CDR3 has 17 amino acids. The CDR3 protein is CASSLGSGLAGSSPLHF. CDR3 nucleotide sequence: TGTGCCAGCAGCTTAGGATCAGGTCTGGCCGGCAGTTCACCCCTCCACTTT.

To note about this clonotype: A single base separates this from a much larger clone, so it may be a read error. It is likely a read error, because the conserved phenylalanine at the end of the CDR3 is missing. The CDR3 spells CASSPLLAGETQYS. In DNA, the CDR3 is TGTGCCAGCTCACCTCTACTAGCTGGAGAGACCCAGTACTCC. The J gene is TRBJ2-5, the V gene TRBV18, with a weak D call TRBD2 (6 bases). Trimming removed 3 bases from V and 4 bases from J, with 12 bases in between. The CDR3 is made up of 14 amino acids. Germline CDR1 reads KGHSH; CDR2 reads LQKENI.

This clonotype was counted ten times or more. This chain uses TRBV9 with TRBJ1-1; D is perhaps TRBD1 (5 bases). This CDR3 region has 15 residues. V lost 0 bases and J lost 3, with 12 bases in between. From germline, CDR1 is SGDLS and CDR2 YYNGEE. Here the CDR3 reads CASSVGGLGDTEAFF. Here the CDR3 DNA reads TGTGCCAGCAGCGTAGGCGGTTTGGGGGACACTGAAGCTTTCTTT.

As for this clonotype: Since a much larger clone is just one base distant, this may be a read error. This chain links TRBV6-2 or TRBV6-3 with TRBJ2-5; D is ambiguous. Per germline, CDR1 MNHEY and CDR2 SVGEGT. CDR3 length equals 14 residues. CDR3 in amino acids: CARSALWARETQYF. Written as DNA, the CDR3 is TGTGCCCGCAGCGCCCTTTGGGCGAGGGAGACCCAGTACTTC.

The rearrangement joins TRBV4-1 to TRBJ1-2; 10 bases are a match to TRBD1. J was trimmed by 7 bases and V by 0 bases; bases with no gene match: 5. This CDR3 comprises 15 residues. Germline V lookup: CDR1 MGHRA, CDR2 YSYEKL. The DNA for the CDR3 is TGCGCCAGCAGCCAAGAAGACAGGGGGCTAAGTGGCTACACCTTC. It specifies CASSQEDRGLSGYTF.

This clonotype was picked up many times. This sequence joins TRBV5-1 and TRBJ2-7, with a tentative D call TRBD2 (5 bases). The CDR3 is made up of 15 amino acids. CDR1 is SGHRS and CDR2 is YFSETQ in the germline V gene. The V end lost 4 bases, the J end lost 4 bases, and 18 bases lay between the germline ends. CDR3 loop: CASSGGSGLTYEQYF. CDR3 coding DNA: TGCGCCAGCAGCGGCGGGTCCGGGCTAACTTACGAGCAGTACTTC.

This CDR3 reads CASSQRGGYTF. The CDR3 DNA is TGTGCCAGCAGTCAGCGGGGGGGCTACACCTTC. The chain recombines TRBV12-3 or TRBV12-4 with TRBJ1-2, with D possibly TRBD1 on 5 matching bases. The CDR3 runs 11 residues. Trimming cost V 5 bases and J 8 bases, with 9 bases left between them.

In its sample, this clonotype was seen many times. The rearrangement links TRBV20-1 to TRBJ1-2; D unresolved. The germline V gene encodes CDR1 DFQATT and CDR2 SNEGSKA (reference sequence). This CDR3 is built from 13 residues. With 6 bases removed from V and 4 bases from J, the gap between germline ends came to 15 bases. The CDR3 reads CSAPPGEGYGYTF. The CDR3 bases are TGCAGTGCCCCCCCCGGGGAGGGCTATGGCTACACCTTC.

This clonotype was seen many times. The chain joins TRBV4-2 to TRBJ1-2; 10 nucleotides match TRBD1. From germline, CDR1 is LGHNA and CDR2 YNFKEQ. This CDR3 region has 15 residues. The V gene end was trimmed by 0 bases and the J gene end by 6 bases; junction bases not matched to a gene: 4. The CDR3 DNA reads TGTGCCAGCAGCCAAGAAAGACAGGGGGCAAATGGCTACACCTTC. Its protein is CASSQERQGANGYTF.

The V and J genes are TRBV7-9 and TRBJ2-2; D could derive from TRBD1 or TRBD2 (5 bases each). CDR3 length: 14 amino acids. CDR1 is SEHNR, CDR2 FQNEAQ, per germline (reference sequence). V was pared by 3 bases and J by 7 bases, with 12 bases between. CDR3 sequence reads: CASSFPGPGGELFF. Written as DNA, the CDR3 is TGTGCCAGCAGCTTCCCGGGACCGGGCGGGGAGCTGTTTTTT.

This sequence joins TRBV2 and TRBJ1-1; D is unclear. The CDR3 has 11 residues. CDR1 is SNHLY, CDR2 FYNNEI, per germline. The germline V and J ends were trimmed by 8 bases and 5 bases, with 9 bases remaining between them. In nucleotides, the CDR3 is TGTGCCAGCCAAACCGGGACTGAAGCTTTCTTT. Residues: CASQTGTEAFF.

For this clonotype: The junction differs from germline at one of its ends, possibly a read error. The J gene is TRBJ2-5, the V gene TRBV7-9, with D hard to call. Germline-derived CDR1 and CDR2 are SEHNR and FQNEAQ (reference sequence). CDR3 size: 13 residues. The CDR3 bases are TGTGCTAGCAGCCCGTCCGATGAAGAGACCCAGTACTTC. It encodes CASSPSDEETQYF.

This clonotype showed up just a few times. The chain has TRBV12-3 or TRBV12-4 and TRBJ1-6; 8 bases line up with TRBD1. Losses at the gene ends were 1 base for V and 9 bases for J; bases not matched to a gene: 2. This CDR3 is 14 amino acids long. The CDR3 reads CASSLGQGASPLHF. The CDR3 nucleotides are TGTGCCAGCAGTTTAGGTCAGGGGGCTTCACCCCTCCACTTT.

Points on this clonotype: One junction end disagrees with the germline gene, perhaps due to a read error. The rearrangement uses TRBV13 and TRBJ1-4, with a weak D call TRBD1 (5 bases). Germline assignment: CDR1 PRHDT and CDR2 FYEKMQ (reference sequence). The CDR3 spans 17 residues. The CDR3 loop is CASSLGFKGRAAEKPLF. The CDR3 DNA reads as TGTGCCAGCAGCTTAGGATTTAAAGGCAGGGCAGCCGAAAAACCGCTTTTT.

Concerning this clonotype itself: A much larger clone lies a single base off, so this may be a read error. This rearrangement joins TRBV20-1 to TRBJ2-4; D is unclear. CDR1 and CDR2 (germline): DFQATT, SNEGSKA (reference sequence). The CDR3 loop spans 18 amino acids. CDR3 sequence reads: CSAGDRTDLLLAKNIQYF. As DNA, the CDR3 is TGCAGTGCTGGAGATAGGACGGACCTACTACTAGCCAAAAACATTCAGTACTTC.

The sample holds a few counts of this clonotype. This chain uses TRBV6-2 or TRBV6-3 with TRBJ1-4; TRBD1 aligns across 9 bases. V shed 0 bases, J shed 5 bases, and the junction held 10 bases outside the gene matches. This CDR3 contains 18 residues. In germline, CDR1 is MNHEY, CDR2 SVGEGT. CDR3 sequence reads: CASSYSGTGLITNEKLFF. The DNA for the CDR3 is TGTGCCAGCAGTTACTCCGGGACAGGGCTTATCACAAATGAAAAACTGTTTTTT.

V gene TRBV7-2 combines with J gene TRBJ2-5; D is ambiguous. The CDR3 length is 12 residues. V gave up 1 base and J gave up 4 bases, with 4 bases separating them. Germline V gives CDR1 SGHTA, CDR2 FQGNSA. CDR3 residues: CASSLDVETQYF. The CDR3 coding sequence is TGTGCCAGCAGCTTAGACGTAGAGACCCAGTACTTC.